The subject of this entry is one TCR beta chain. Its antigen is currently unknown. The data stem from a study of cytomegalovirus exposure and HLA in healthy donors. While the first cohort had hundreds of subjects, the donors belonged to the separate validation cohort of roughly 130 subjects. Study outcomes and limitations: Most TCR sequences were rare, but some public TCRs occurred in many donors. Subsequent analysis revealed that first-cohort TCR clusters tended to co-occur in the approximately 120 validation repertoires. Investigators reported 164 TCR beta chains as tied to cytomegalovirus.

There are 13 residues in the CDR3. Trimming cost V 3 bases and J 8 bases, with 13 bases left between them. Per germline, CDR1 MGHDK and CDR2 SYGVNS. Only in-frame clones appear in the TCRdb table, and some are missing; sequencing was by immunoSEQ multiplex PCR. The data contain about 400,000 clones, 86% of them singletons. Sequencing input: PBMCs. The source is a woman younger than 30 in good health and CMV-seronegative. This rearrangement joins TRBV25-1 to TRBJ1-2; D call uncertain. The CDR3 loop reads CASSDTRFLGYTF. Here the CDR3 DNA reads TGTGCCAGCAGTGATACGAGGTTTTTGGGCTACACCTTC.